Below, 30 T cell receptor beta chains from the same sample are listed, as sequenced in a study of blood T cell repertoires in COVID-19. Method: immunoSEQ multiplex PCR; TCRdb's copy keeps in-frame clones and lacks some. The table includes more than 90,000 clones, 72% detected once. Sequencing was carried out using peripheral blood. These receptors all stem from a woman in her sixties in a cohort sampled during active or convalescent COVID-19.

The genes are TRBV2 and TRBJ1-2; D perhaps matches TRBD1 (5 bases). The V gene's germline CDR1 is SNHLY and CDR2 FYNNEI. The CDR3 covers 14 residues. Trimming pared 6 bases from V and 2 bases from J, leaving 13 bases between. The CDR3 here is CASSGGIFNYGYTF. The CDR3 DNA reads as TGTGCCAGCAGCGGGGGGATTTTCAACTATGGCTACACCTTC.

The genes are TRBV11-2 and TRBJ2-1, with a weak D call TRBD2 (6 bases). This CDR3 has 15 amino acids. The V end was cut by 1 base, the J end by 4 bases, with 11 bases between. CDR1 and CDR2 from the germline V gene are SGHAT and FQNNGV. In nucleotides, the CDR3 is TGTGCCAGCAGCTTAGGTACTAGCACGTACAATGAGCAGTTCTTC. This gives the protein CASSLGTSTYNEQFF.

The chain uses TRBV11-2 and TRBJ2-2; D may be TRBD2 (7 bases). The CDR3 spans 15 residues. From germline, CDR1 is SGHAT and CDR2 FQNNGV. V was shortened by 3 bases and J by 3 bases, with 11 bases between the two germline ends. The CDR3 spells CASSFWGGDTGELFF. The DNA of the CDR3 is TGTGCCAGCAGCTTCTGGGGGGGCGACACCGGGGAGCTGTTTTTT.

Only a few counts were recorded for this clone. The rearrangement links TRBV30 to TRBJ1-1; a weak D match, TRBD1 (5 bases). V lost 1 base to trimming and J lost 4 bases, with 13 bases between them. The CDR3 totals 14 residues. The germline V gene encodes CDR1 GTSNPN and CDR2 SVGIG (reference sequence). CDR3 in amino acids: CAWSAGGGLTEAFF. The CDR3 nucleotides read TGTGCCTGGAGTGCGGGGGGGGGACTCACTGAAGCTTTCTTT.

This chain uses TRBV5-6 with TRBJ1-1; TRBD1 matches at 7 bases. The CDR3 extends over 13 amino acids. In germline, CDR1 is SGHDT, CDR2 YYEEEE. V was clipped by 4 bases and J by 6 bases; unmatched bases: 6. The CDR3 bases are TGTGCCAGCAGCCGCACAGGGGTGGCTGAAGCTTTCTTT. Its protein product is CASSRTGVAEAFF.

This chain connects TRBV19 to TRBJ2-7; tentatively, D is TRBD1 (6 bases). The germline V and J ends were trimmed by 1 base and 2 bases, with 9 bases remaining between them. This CDR3 is built from 14 residues. Germline V gene data show CDR1 as LNHDA and CDR2 as SQIVND (reference sequence). In nucleotides, the CDR3 is TGTGCCAGTAGTATAGGGACAGAAGCCTACGAGCAGTACTTC. Amino acid sequence: CASSIGTEAYEQYF. The complete variable domain, with remaining parts taken from reference TRBV19 and TRBJ2-7, reads DGGITQSPKYLFRKEGQNVTLSCEQNLNHDAMYWYRQDPGQGLRLIYYSQIVNDFQKGDIAEGYSVSREKKESFPLTVTSAQKNPTAFYLCASSIGTEAYEQYFGPGTRLTVT.

This clone was detected a few times. The J gene is TRBJ1-5, the V gene TRBV3-1 (or the pseudogene TRBV3-2); tentatively, D is TRBD1 (6 bases). Looked up from germline, CDR1 is LGHDT and CDR2 is YNNKEL (reference sequence). The CDR3 runs 16 residues. V lost 1 base to trimming and J lost 6 bases, with 16 bases between them. The CDR3 protein is CASSQGERGSPQPQHF. CDR3 bases: TGTGCCAGCAGCCAAGGGGAAAGGGGGTCGCCTCAGCCCCAGCATTTT.

The chain combines TRBV6-6 with TRBJ2-3, with 7 bases aligning to TRBD1. This CDR3 is built from 15 residues. Germline CDR1 and CDR2: MNHNY and SVGAGI (reference sequence). The V and J ends lost 4 bases and 2 bases, in that order; junction bases with no gene match: 6. The CDR3 spells CASSSTGASTDTQYF. CDR3 in DNA: TGTGCCAGCAGTTCCACAGGGGCCTCCACAGATACGCAGTATTTT.

The genes are TRBV19 and TRBJ2-7; D is uncertain. This CDR3 has 12 residues. CDR1 and CDR2 from the germline V gene are LNHDA and SQIVND (reference sequence). V was shortened by 5 bases and J by 4 bases, with 9 bases between the two germline ends. CDR3 sequence (DNA): TGTGCCAGTAGTGGCGGCCCATACGAGCAGTACTTC. Residues: CASSGGPYEQYF.

CDR3 nucleotide sequence: TGTGCCAGCAGCGCCAGCGGGGCCGGAGGAGAGACCCAGTACTTC. It is translated as CASSASGAGGETQYF. This chain connects TRBV9 to TRBJ2-5; 7 bases fit TRBD2. Germline CDR1 and CDR2: SGDLS and YYNGEE. The V segment lost 3 bases and the J segment 4 bases; nucleotides outside the gene matches: 9. CDR3 length: 15 residues.

V gene TRBV3-1 (or the pseudogene TRBV3-2) combines with J gene TRBJ2-3; 12 bases agree with TRBD2. Germline lookup yields CDR1 LGHDT and CDR2 YNNKEL (reference sequence). The CDR3 is 15 residues long. Germline trimming cut 7 bases from V and 3 bases from J; bases unmatched to any gene: 5. CDR3 DNA sequence: TGTGCCAGCACCCTAGCGGGGGGGCCGACAGATACGCAGTATTTT. As protein: CASTLAGGPTDTQYF.

This sequence joins TRBV11-3 and TRBJ2-1; TRBD2 matches at 11 bases. Losses at the gene ends were 2 bases for V and 7 bases for J; bases not matched to a gene: 1. Germline CDR1 SGHNT, CDR2 YENEEA. This CDR3 has 14 residues. The CDR3 loop is CASSLTSGGNEQFF. DNA of the CDR3: TGTGCCAGCAGCTTAACTAGCGGGGGAAATGAGCAGTTCTTC.

V is TRBV7-8 and J is TRBJ2-5, with TRBD1 matching over 7 bases. V shed 5 bases, J shed 2 bases, and the junction held 8 bases outside the gene matches. The CDR3 length is 15 residues. Per germline, CDR1 SGHVS and CDR2 FQNEAQ. The CDR3: CASSQSQGRQETQYF. DNA for the CDR3: TGTGCCAGCAGCCAATCACAGGGGCGACAAGAGACCCAGTACTTC. The complete variable domain, with remaining parts taken from reference TRBV7-8 and TRBJ2-5, reads GAGVSQSPRYKVAKRGQDVALRCDPISGHVSLFWYQQALGQGPEFLTYFQNEAQLDKSGLPSDRFFAERPEGSVSTLKIQRTQQEDSAVYLCASSQSQGRQETQYFGPGTRLLVL.

The rearrangement links TRBV12-3 or TRBV12-4 to TRBJ1-2; D is ambiguous. The V end lost 0 bases, the J end lost 8 bases, and 4 bases lay between the germline ends. The CDR3 runs to 11 residues. The CDR3 region is CASSLAQGYTF. The CDR3 nucleotides read TGTGCCAGCAGTTTAGCACAAGGCTACACCTTC.

This clone showed up just once. The rearrangement links TRBV6-2 or TRBV6-3 to TRBJ1-2; possibly TRBD1 for D (6 bases). The CDR3 loop spans 16 amino acids. Germline CDR1 MNHEY, CDR2 SVGEGT. The V gene lost 5 bases and the J gene lost 4 bases, with 20 bases spanning the gap. CDR3 loop: CASSAPGHRASYGYTF. The CDR3 DNA sequence: TGTGCCAGCAGTGCGCCGGGCCACAGGGCAAGCTATGGCTACACCTTC.

The chain joins TRBV19 to TRBJ2-2; D gene unclear. Germline CDR1 and CDR2: LNHDA and SQIVND (reference sequence). With 5 bases removed from V and 1 base from J, the gap between germline ends came to 8 bases. This CDR3 has 14 amino acids. The CDR3 DNA reads TGTGCCAGTAGTTACCACATGAACACCGGGGAGCTGTTTTTT. Translation: CASSYHMNTGELFF.

The genes are TRBV28 and TRBJ1-6, with 8 positions matching TRBD1. Germline V CDR1 and CDR2: MDHEN, SYDVKM. CDR3 size: 17 residues. Trimming cost V 5 bases and J 8 bases; bases outside gene matches: 14. CDR3 sequence (DNA): TGTGCCAGCAGTGTCATGTCCCAGGGGGCCTTCTATTCACCCCTCCACTTT. Protein: CASSVMSQGAFYSPLHF.

The genes are TRBV3-1 (or the pseudogene TRBV3-2) and TRBJ1-5, with D uncertain. The CDR3 loop spans 15 amino acids. CDR1 is LGHDT and CDR2 is YNNKEL in the germline V gene (reference sequence). The V and J ends lost 1 base and 5 bases respectively, with 12 bases between them. The CDR3 sequence: CASSQVYGEYQPQHF. For the CDR3, the DNA is TGTGCCAGCAGCCAAGTCTACGGGGAGTATCAGCCCCAGCATTTT.

This chain connects TRBV5-4 to TRBJ2-3; possibly TRBD2 for D (7 bases). This CDR3 has 17 amino acids. V shed 0 bases and J shed 1 base, with 15 bases lying between them. Germline V lookup: CDR1 SGHNT, CDR2 YYREEE (reference sequence). Here the CDR3 DNA reads TGTGCCAGCAGCTTGGCCATGGGGGGGGCGGGCACAGATACGCAGTATTTT. The encoded protein is CASSLAMGGAGTDTQYF.

CDR3 region: CASSQAGVTGELFF. CDR3 in DNA: TGTGCCAGCAGCCAAGCAGGGGTCACCGGGGAGCTGTTTTTT. The chain carries TRBV7-3 and TRBJ2-2; possibly TRBD1 for D (6 bases). Germline values: CDR1 SGHTA, CDR2 FQGTGA. V was pared by 5 bases and J by 4 bases, with 11 bases between. The CDR3 contains 14 residues.

The chain is built from TRBV2 and TRBJ2-2; D is unresolved. V lost 5 bases, J lost 3 bases, and 7 bases lay in between. Germline values: CDR1 SNHLY, CDR2 FYNNEI. The CDR3 is made up of 13 amino acids. In nucleotides, the CDR3 is TGTGCCAGCAGTCAGAGCGACACCGGGGAGCTGTTTTTT. Residues: CASSQSDTGELFF.

This clone was seen a handful of times. The chain has TRBV7-9 and TRBJ1-3; D perhaps matches TRBD1 (5 bases). The CDR3 runs to 18 residues. Germline-derived CDR1 and CDR2 are SEHNR and FQNEAQ (reference sequence). Trimming removed 5 bases at V and 0 bases at J, with 20 bases between. The CDR3 region is CASSDPVGGSYSGNTIYF. The DNA for the CDR3 is TGTGCCAGCAGCGATCCCGTGGGGGGGTCTTACTCTGGAAACACCATATATTTT.

The rearrangement links TRBV13 to TRBJ1-3; 9 bases fit TRBD1. There are 14 residues in the CDR3. The J segment lost 7 bases and the V segment lost 7 bases, leaving 8 bases of the junction unmatched. From germline, CDR1 is PRHDT and CDR2 FYEKMQ (reference sequence). The CDR3 DNA reads TGTGCCAGCAACCATGGGACAGGGTCGAACACCATATATTTT. It yields the protein CASNHGTGSNTIYF. Full variable domain (missing parts from reference TRBV13 and TRBJ1-3): AAGVIQSPRHLIKEKRETATLKCYPIPRHDTVYWYQQGPGQDPQFLISFYEKMQSDKGSIPDRFSAQQFSDYHSELNMSSLELGDSALYFCASNHGTGSNTIYFGEGSWLTVV.

This clone has a handful of counts. The V call is TRBV7-8, the J call TRBJ1-5; 7 bases are a match to TRBD1. The CDR3 loop spans 15 amino acids. Trimming removed 5 bases from V and 6 bases from J; junction bases left unmatched: 10. Looked up from germline, CDR1 is SGHVS and CDR2 is FQNEAQ. In DNA, the CDR3 is TGTGCCAGCAGCAAAGACAGGGCGCTCGGTCAGCCCCAGCATTTT. It specifies CASSKDRALGQPQHF.

This chain connects TRBV5-4 to TRBJ2-2, with 9 nucleotides matching TRBD1. V dropped 4 bases and J dropped 7; count of bases not matched to a gene: 14. There are 17 residues in the CDR3. Germline V CDR1 and CDR2: SGHNT, YYREEE (reference sequence). DNA for the CDR3: TGTGCCAGCAGCCTACATGTGGGGACAGGGTGGAGCGGGGAGCTGTTTTTT. Protein product: CASSLHVGTGWSGELFF.

This rearrangement joins TRBV19 to TRBJ1-6; D not certain. The V gene's germline CDR1 is LNHDA and CDR2 SQIVND (reference sequence). The CDR3 covers 15 residues. V was pared by 3 bases and J by 11 bases, with 17 bases between. CDR3 nucleotide sequence: TGTGCCAGTAGTATTGGCAGGTCGGTGCTGACACCCCTCCACTTT. It yields the protein CASSIGRSVLTPLHF.

The rearrangement links TRBV4-2 to TRBJ2-3; the match to TRBD2 covers 11 bases. Germline CDR1 LGHNA, CDR2 YNFKEQ. The CDR3 sequence is 16 residues long. After removal of 0 bases from V and 7 bases from J, the junction contained 6 bases not matched to a gene. Here the CDR3 DNA reads TGTGCCAGCAGCCAAGATGTAGCGGGGGGGCTTTATACGCAGTATTTT. Encoded protein: CASSQDVAGGLYTQYF.

The chain joins TRBV13 to TRBJ2-7, with D unresolved. This CDR3 is built from 12 residues. The germline V gene encodes CDR1 PRHDT and CDR2 FYEKMQ (reference sequence). Trimming pared 5 bases from V and 7 bases from J, leaving 12 bases between. The CDR3 is CASSNSIGEQYF. In nucleotides, the CDR3 is TGTGCCAGCAGCAACTCAATCGGTGAGCAGTACTTC. The full variable domain, rest sourced from reference TRBV13 and TRBJ2-7, is AAGVIQSPRHLIKEKRETATLKCYPIPRHDTVYWYQQGPGQDPQFLISFYEKMQSDKGSIPDRFSAQQFSDYHSELNMSSLELGDSALYFCASSNSIGEQYFGPGTRLTVT.

V is TRBV25-1 and J is TRBJ2-3; perhaps TRBD2 as D (6 bases). CDR1 and CDR2 from the germline V gene are MGHDK and SYGVNS. V was clipped by 7 bases and J by 6 bases, with 14 bases between them. This CDR3 is built from 13 residues. The CDR3: CASTPGLFDTQYF. The CDR3 DNA sequence: TGTGCCAGCACCCCGGGACTTTTCGATACGCAGTATTTT. Using reference TRBV25-1 and TRBJ2-3 for the parts outside the CDR3, the full variable domain is EADIYQTPRYLVIGTGKKITLECSQTMGHDKMYWYQQDPGMELHLIHYSYGVNSTEKGDLSSESTVSRIRTEHFPLTLESARPSHTSQYLCASTPGLFDTQYFGPGTRLTVL.

The chain combines TRBV6-6 with TRBJ1-1; 7 bases are a match to TRBD1. The V segment lost 6 bases and the J segment 2 bases; nucleotides outside the gene matches: 9. CDR1 is MNHNY, CDR2 SVGAGI, per germline (reference sequence). The CDR3 totals 15 residues. DNA for the CDR3: TGTGCCAGCAGCCCCCGACAGGGTGTCAACACTGAAGCTTTCTTT. This codes for CASSPRQGVNTEAFF.